Listed here are 6 T cell receptor beta chains from one sample, sequenced in a study of shared T cell receptors in the human thymus. The repertoire was sequenced with immunoSEQ multiplex PCR; TCRdb's copy has only in-frame clones and lacks some. The sample contains 500,000 to 550,000 clones, 75% to 80% of which appear only once. This sample also belongs to another study, concerning human thymus T cells.

The sequenced sample was thymocytes. The receptors were sampled from a boy younger than two with a congenital heart defect.

The V and J genes are TRBV6-4 and TRBJ1-4; unclear D gene. The CDR3 has 13 residues. CDR1 is MRHNA, CDR2 SNTAGT, per germline. V lost 4 bases to trimming and J lost 8 bases, with 11 bases between them. The DNA of the CDR3 is TGTGCCAGCAGTGGAGTGGCGGGGGAAAAACTGTTTTTT. It specifies CASSGVAGEKLFF.

The sample holds a few counts of this clone. The chain uses TRBV7-2 and TRBJ2-2; TRBD2 is a possible D gene (6 bases). Germline values: CDR1 SGHTA, CDR2 FQGNSA. The CDR3 totals 17 residues. Deletions cut 6 bases from V and 0 bases from J, with 17 bases between. This CDR3 reads CASRHPRRGTNTGELFF. The CDR3 DNA is TGTGCCAGCAGACACCCCCGGCGGGGTACGAACACCGGGGAGCTGTTTTTT.

The chain couples TRBV4-3 to TRBJ1-2; D remains unclear. CDR1 and CDR2 from the germline V gene are LGHNA and YSLEER. The V end was cut by 2 bases, the J end by 1 base, with 11 bases between. CDR3 size: 15 residues. CDR3 sequence reads: CASSQSYIINYGYTF. DNA of the CDR3: TGCGCCAGCAGCCAATCATACATTATTAACTATGGCTACACCTTC.

This chain connects TRBV28 to TRBJ2-2, with a tentative D call TRBD2 (5 bases). CDR1 is MDHEN, CDR2 SYDVKM, per germline. The CDR3 contains 14 residues. With 3 bases removed from V and 6 bases from J, the gap between germline ends came to 11 bases. The CDR3 coding sequence is TGTGCCAGCAGTTTGAGGAGGTGGGCCGGGGAGCTGTTTTTT. It is translated as CASSLRRWAGELFF.

The chain links TRBV30 to TRBJ2-3; no definite D call. V was cut by 0 bases and J by 3 bases, with 10 bases left in between. The CDR3 runs 14 residues. Germline CDR1 reads GTSNPN; CDR2 reads SVGIG (reference sequence). The CDR3 region is CAWSVGFRTDTQYF. The CDR3 DNA reads as TGTGCCTGGAGTGTCGGCTTCAGGACAGATACGCAGTATTTT.

This sequence joins TRBV4-2 and TRBJ2-2; 8 bases line up with TRBD2. The CDR3 loop spans 20 amino acids. Germline-derived CDR1 and CDR2 are LGHNA and YNFKEQ. V gave up 3 bases and J gave up 1 base; unmatched junction bases: 16. The CDR3 DNA follows: TGTGCCAGCAGCCAGCCCCTCGATTGGGGTCTAGCGGGGAACACCGGGGAGCTGTTTTTT. Translation gives CASSQPLDWGLAGNTGELFF.